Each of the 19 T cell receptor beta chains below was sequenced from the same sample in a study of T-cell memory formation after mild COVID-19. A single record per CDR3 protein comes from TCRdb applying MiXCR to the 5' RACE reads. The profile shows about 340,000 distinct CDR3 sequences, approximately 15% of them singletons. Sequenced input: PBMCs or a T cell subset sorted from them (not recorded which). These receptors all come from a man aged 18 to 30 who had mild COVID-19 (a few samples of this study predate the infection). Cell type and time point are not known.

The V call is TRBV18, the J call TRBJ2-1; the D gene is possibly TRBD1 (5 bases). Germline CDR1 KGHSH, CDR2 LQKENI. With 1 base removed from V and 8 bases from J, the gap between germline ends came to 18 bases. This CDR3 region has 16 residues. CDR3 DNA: TGTGCCAGCTCACCACAAAAGGACAAGGGGCGATATGAGCAGTTCTTC. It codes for CASSPQKDKGRYEQFF.

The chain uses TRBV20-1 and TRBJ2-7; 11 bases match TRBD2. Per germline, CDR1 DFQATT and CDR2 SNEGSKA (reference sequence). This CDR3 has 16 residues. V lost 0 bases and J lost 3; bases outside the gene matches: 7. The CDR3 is CSARDAGTSGYYEQYF. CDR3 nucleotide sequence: TGCAGTGCTAGAGATGCAGGGACTAGCGGATACTACGAGCAGTACTTC.

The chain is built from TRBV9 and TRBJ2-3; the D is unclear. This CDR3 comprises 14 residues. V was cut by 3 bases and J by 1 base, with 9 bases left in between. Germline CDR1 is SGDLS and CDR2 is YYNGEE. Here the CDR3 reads CASSAVSGTDTQYF. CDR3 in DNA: TGTGCCAGCAGCGCAGTTTCGGGCACAGATACGCAGTATTTT.

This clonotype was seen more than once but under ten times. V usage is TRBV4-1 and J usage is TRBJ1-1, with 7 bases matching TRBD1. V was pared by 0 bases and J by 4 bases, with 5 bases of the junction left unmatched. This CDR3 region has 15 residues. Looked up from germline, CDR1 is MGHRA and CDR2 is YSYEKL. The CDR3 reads CASSQETPGGTEAFF. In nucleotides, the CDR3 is TGCGCCAGCAGCCAAGAAACCCCAGGGGGCACTGAAGCTTTCTTT.

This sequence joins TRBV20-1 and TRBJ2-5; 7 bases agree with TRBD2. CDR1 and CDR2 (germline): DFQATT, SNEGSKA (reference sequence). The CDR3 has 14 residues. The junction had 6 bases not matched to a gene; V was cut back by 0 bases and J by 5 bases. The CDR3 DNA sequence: TGCAGTGCTAGAGATGGAACTAGCGTGGAGACCCAGTACTTC. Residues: CSARDGTSVETQYF.

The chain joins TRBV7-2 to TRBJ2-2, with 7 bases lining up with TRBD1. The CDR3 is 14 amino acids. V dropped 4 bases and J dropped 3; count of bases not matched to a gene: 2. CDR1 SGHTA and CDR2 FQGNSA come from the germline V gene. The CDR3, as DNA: TGTGCCAGCAGCTCGGGACAGCACACCGGGGAGCTGTTTTTT. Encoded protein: CASSSGQHTGELFF.

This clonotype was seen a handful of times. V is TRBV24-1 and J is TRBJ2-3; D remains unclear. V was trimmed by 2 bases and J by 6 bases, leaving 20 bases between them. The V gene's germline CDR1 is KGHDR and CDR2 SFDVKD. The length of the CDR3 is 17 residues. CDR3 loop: CATSDSATPILGDTQYF. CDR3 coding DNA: TGTGCCACCAGTGATTCGGCCACCCCAATCTTGGGGGATACGCAGTATTTT.

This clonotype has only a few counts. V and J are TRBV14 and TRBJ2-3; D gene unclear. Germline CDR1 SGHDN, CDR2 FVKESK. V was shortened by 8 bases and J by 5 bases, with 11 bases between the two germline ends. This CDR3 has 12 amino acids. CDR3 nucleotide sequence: TGTGCCAGCGGCCCCGGCGGAGATACGCAGTATTTT. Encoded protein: CASGPGGDTQYF.

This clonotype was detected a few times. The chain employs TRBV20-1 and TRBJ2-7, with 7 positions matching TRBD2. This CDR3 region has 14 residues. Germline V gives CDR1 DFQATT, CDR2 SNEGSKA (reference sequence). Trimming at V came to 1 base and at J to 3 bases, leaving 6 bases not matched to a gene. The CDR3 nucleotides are TGCAGTGCTAGAGGGGGGGGACCATTCTACGAGCAGTACGTC. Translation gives CSARGGGPFYEQYV.

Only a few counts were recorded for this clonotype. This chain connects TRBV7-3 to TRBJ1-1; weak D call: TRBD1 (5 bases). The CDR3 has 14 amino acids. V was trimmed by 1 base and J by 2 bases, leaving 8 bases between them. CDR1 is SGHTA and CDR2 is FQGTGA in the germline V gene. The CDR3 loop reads CASSLMGGNTEAFF. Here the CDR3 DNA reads TGTGCCAGCAGCTTAATGGGGGGAAACACTGAAGCTTTCTTT.

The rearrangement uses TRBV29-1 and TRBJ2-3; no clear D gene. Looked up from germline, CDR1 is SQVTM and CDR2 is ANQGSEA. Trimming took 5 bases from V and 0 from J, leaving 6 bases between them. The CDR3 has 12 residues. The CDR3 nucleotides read TGCAGCGTTCCCGATAGCACAGATACGCAGTATTTT. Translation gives CSVPDSTDTQYF.

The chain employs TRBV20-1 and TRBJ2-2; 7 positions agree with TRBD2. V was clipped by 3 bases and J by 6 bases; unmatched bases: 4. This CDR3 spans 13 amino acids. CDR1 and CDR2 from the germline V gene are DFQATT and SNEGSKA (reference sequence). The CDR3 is CSASAGVAGELFF. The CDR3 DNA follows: TGCAGTGCTAGCGCGGGGGTCGCCGGGGAGCTGTTTTTT.

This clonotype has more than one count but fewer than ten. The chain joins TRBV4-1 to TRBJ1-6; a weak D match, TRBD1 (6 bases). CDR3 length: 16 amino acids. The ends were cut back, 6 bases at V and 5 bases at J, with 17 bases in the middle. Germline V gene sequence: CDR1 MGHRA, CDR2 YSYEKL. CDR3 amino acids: CASRPPPGVDNSPLHF. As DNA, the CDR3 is TGCGCCAGCAGACCTCCGCCAGGGGTTGATAATTCACCCCTCCACTTT.

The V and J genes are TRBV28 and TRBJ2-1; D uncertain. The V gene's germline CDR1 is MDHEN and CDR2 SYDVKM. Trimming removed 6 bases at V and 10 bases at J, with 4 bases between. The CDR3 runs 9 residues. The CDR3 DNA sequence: TGTGCCAGCAGCCCCGAGCAGTTCTTC. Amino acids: CASSPEQFF.

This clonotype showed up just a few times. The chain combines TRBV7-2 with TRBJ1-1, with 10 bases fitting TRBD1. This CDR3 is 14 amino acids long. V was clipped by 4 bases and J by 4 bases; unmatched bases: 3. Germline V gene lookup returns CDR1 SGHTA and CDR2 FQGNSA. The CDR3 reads CASSWDRGSTEAFF. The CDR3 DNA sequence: TGTGCCAGCAGCTGGGACAGGGGTAGCACTGAAGCTTTCTTT.

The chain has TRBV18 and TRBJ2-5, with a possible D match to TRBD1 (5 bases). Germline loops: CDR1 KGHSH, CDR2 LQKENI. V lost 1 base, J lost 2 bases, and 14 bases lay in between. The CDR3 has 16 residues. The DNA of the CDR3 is TGTGCCAGCTCACCACGCTCTGCAGGGTTGCAAGAGACCCAGTACTTC. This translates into CASSPRSAGLQETQYF.

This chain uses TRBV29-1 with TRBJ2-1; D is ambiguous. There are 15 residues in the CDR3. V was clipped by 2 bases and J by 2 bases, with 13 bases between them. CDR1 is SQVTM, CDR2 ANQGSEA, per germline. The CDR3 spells CSVEPPGRTYNEQFF. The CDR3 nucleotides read TGCAGCGTTGAACCCCCCGGGCGGACCTACAATGAGCAGTTCTTC.

The CDR3 sequence is CASSVGSRGGQDTQYF. The CDR3 DNA reads as TGTGCCAGCAGCGTAGGGTCGCGGGGGGGCCAGGATACGCAGTATTTT. This chain joins TRBV7-2 and TRBJ2-3, with TRBD2 identical over 9 bases. Looked up from germline, CDR1 is SGHTA and CDR2 is FQGNSA. CDR3 length: 16 residues. With V trimmed by 5 bases and J by 6 bases, 12 bases remained unmatched.

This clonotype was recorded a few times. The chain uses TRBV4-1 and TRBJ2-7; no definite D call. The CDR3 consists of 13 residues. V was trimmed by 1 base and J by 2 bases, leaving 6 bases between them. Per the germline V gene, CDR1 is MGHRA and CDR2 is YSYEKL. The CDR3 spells CASSQASAYEQYF. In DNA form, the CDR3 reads TGCGCCAGCAGCCAAGCAAGCGCCTACGAGCAGTACTTC.